These T cell receptor beta chains were read from a single sample in a study of T cells in localized non-small cell lung cancer. This table comes from immunoSEQ multiplex PCR, and its TCRdb copy is limited to in-frame clones, with some not included. The sample carries 40,000 or so clones, roughly 80% recorded once. Sequences were derived from peripheral blood, sampled before any cancer treatment. Source of these receptors: a male donor older than 55 with stage III squamous cell lung carcinoma. The CDR3 runs from the conserved cysteine through the conserved F or W. A D gene is named only where the DNA matches it firmly. Rows give clone size only sometimes, using once, few, many, or a class for an expanded clone.

j_call	v_call	clone_size	d_call	cdr3_nt	cdr3_aa
TRBJ2-1	TRBV30	-	TRBD2	TGTGCCTGGAGAACCGGACTAGCGGGACCTGAGCAGTTCTTC	CAWRTGLAGPEQFF
TRBJ2-6	TRBV19	-	-	TGTGCCAGTAGTGCCAGGGTGGACTCTGGGGCCAACGTCCTGACTTTC	CASSARVDSGANVLTF
TRBJ1-1	TRBV4-1	-	-	TGCGCCAGCAGCCGTACAGGGTTTATGAACACTGAAGCTTTCTTT	CASSRTGFMNTEAFF
TRBJ2-3	TRBV28	-	TRBD1	TGTGCCAGCAGTTTATGGGGGACAGGGGTGGATACGCAGTATTTT	CASSLWGTGVDTQYF
TRBJ1-3	TRBV19	-	TRBD1	TGTGCCACCTCCGGGACAGGGGGCAGGAACACCATATATTTT	CATSGTGGRNTIYF
TRBJ2-7	TRBV6-1	once	-	TGTGCCAGCAGTGAAGAGGGATACGGACTCCGACCCTACGAGCAGTACTTC	CASSEEGYGLRPYEQYF
TRBJ2-3	TRBV30	-	TRBD2	TGTGCCTGGAGTGAAAGCGGGAAGGGCACAGATACGCAGTATTTT	CAWSESGKGTDTQYF
TRBJ2-3	TRBV5-1	-	-	TGCGCCAGCAGCCCAGGCCGCGTCCCAGGCACAGATACGCAGTATTTT	CASSPGRVPGTDTQYF
TRBJ2-7	TRBV14	-	-	TGTGCCAGCAGCCAAGAGGGTAGGCAGGATGGGATATACGAGCAGTACTTC	CASSQEGRQDGIYEQYF
TRBJ1-5	TRBV18	-	TRBD1	TGTGCCAGCTCACCTCCCGGACAGGGGGGAGGTCAGCCCCAGCATTTT	CASSPPGQGGGQPQHF
TRBJ2-7	TRBV4-2	few	-	TGTGCCAGCAGCCAAGCGACCTCGGCCCCTTACGAGCAGTACTTC	CASSQATSAPYEQYF
TRBJ2-7	TRBV29-1	-	TRBD1	TGCAGCGTTGAAGGGACAGGGGCCTACGAGCAGTACTTC	CSVEGTGAYEQYF
TRBJ2-7	TRBV7-2	once	-	TGTGCCAGCACCAACCCGGCGACATCCTACGAGCAGTACTTC	CASTNPATSYEQYF
TRBJ2-7	TRBV16	-	-	TGTGCCAGCAGCCCCGGGTCGGGGTTTTACGAGCAGTACTTC	CASSPGSGFYEQYF
TRBJ2-7	TRBV7-2	-	-	TGTGCCAGCAGCCCTCAAGGGTTTGGGTACGAGCAGTACTTC	CASSPQGFGYEQYF
TRBJ2-1	TRBV11-2	-	TRBD1	TGTGCCAGCAGCTTACAGGGGGAATACAATGAGCAGTTCTTC	CASSLQGEYNEQFF
TRBJ1-2	TRBV2	-	TRBD1	TGTGCCAGCAGTCGACAGGGAGCTAACTATGGCTACACCTTC	CASSRQGANYGYTF
TRBJ2-1	TRBV4-1	medium-sized	-	TGCGCCAGCAGCCAGGAAGTTGGGAATGAGCAGTTCTTC	CASSQEVGNEQFF
TRBJ2-3	TRBV18	-	TRBD2	TGTGCCAGCGAGGGAGGGGCGACAGATACGCAGTATTTT	CASEGGATDTQYF
TRBJ1-1	TRBV18	-	-	TGTGCCAGCTCACCACAAGGAGGGACTGAAGCTTTCTTT	CASSPQGGTEAFF
TRBJ1-3	TRBV29-1	-	-	TGCAGCGTTGAAGATCCGGGGGAAAACACCATATATTTT	CSVEDPGENTIYF
TRBJ1-2	TRBV11-2	-	-	TGTGCCAGCAGCTTAGGTGACAGCGGATTCGGCTACACCTTC	CASSLGDSGFGYTF
TRBJ2-1	TRBV5-1	-	TRBD2	TGCGCCAGCAGCAAGACTAGCGGGGGCGGGGAAACCCTCTACAATGAGCAGTTCTTC	CASSKTSGGGETLYNEQFF
TRBJ1-5	TRBV28	-	TRBD1	TGTGCCAGCAGAAACCAAGTGGGACAGGGGGGTCAGCCCCAGCATTTT	CASRNQVGQGGQPQHF
TRBJ2-7	TRBV11-2	-	-	TGTGCCAGCAGCTTAATGGTAGGGGGCTACGAGCAGTACTTC	CASSLMVGGYEQYF
TRBJ1-1	TRBV18	-	TRBD1	TGTGCCAGCTCGGACAGGATGGACACTGAAGCTTTCTTT	CASSDRMDTEAFF
TRBJ1-6	TRBV5-4	-	TRBD1	TGTGCCAGCAGCTTCGGGACAGCCTCGGATACACCCCTCCACTTT	CASSFGTASDTPLHF
TRBJ1-5	TRBV19	-	-	TGTGCCAGTAGTATTCTGGGTAGGGACAATCAGCCCCAGCATTTT	CASSILGRDNQPQHF
TRBJ1-2	TRBV27	-	TRBD1	TGTGCCAGCAGTTTATTTGGGACAGGCAGGGGGGTGACCTTC	CASSLFGTGRGVTF